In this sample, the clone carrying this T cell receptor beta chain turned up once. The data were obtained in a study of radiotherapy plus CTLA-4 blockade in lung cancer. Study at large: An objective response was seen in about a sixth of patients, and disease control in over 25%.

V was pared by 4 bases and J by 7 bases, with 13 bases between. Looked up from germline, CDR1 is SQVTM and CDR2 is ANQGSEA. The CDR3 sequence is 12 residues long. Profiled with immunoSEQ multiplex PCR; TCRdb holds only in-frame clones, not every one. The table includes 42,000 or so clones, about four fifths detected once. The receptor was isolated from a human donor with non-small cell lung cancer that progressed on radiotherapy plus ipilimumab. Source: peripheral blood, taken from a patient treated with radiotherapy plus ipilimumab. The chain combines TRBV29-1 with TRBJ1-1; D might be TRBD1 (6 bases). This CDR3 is CSVVGPGVEAFF. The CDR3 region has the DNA TGCAGCGTTGTCGGTCCAGGGGTTGAAGCTTTCTTT.